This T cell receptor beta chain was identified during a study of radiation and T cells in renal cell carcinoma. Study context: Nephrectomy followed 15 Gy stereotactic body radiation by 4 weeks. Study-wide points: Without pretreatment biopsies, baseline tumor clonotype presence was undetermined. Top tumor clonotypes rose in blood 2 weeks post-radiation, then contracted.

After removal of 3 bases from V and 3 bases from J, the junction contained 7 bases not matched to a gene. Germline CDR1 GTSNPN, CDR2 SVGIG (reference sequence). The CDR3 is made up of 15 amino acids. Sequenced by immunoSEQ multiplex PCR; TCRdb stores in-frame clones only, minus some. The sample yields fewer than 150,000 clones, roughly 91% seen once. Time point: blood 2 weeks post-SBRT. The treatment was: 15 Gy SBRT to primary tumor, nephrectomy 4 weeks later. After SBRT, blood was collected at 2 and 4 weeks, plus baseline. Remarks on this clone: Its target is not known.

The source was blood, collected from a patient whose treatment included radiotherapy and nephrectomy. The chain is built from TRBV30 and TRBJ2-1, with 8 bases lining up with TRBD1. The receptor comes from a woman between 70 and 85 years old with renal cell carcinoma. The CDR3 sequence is CAWRLQGGGYNEQFF. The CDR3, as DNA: TGTGCCTGGAGACTACAGGGGGGTGGCTACAATGAGCAGTTCTTC.